A single sample gave rise to the 20 T cell receptor beta chains below, sequenced in a study of Graves' ophthalmopathy and Graves' hyperthyroidism. RNA transcripts provided the template for amplifying TCR beta CDR3 regions. HTBI primers were used in a first-round RT-PCR, which preceded a second-round multiplex PCR. A single record per CDR3 protein comes from TCRdb applying MiXCR to the multiplex PCR reads. The table has under 200,000 distinct CDR3 sequences, 30% to 45% seen once. Input material: peripheral blood. These receptors were collected from a middle-aged woman with Graves' ophthalmopathy.

Ten or more counts support this clonotype. The chain links TRBV4-1 to TRBJ1-3, with D maybe TRBD1 (6 bases). The CDR3 loop spans 17 amino acids. V was clipped by 1 base and J by 0 bases, with 13 bases between them. Germline V gene sequence: CDR1 MGHRA, CDR2 YSYEKL. The CDR3 loop reads CASSQGTEPLSGNTIYF. DNA for the CDR3: TGCGCCAGCAGCCAAGGGACAGAGCCTCTCTCTGGAAACACCATATATTTT.

The rearrangement joins TRBV12-5 to TRBJ2-7; D is perhaps TRBD1 (6 bases). Trimming took 5 bases from V and 4 from J, leaving 12 bases between them. This CDR3 has 13 residues. Germline CDR1 reads LGHNT; CDR2 reads FRNRAP. This CDR3 reads CASGRSDSYEQYF. For the CDR3, the DNA is TGTGCTAGTGGTAGATCGGACAGTTACGAGCAGTACTTC. Using reference TRBV12-5 and TRBJ2-7 for the parts outside the CDR3, the full variable domain is DARVTQTPRHKVTEMGQEVTMRCQPILGHNTVFWYRQTMMQGLELLAYFRNRAPLDDSGMPKDRFSAEMPDATLATLKIQPSEPRDSAVYFCASGRSDSYEQYFGPGTRLTVT.

This rearrangement joins TRBV20-1 to TRBJ1-1; 9 positions agree with TRBD1. The V gene's germline CDR1 is DFQATT and CDR2 SNEGSKA (reference sequence). CDR3 length: 14 residues. Losses at the gene ends were 1 base for V and 1 base for J; bases not matched to a gene: 1. The DNA for the CDR3 is TGCAGTGCTAGAGGGACAGGGGCGAACACTGAAGCTTTCTTT. It is translated as CSARGTGANTEAFF.

This clonotype was recorded at least ten times. The chain carries TRBV4-3 and TRBJ1-1; D might be TRBD1 (5 bases). Trimming stripped 1 base from V and 5 bases from J, with 17 bases between. There are 16 residues in the CDR3. Germline-derived CDR1 and CDR2 are LGHNA and YSLEER. The CDR3 here is CASSQGAIGAQTEAFF. For the CDR3, the DNA is TGCGCCAGCAGCCAAGGGGCCATAGGGGCGCAGACTGAAGCTTTCTTT.

This clonotype has at least ten counts. V usage is TRBV28 and J usage is TRBJ1-1; 9 bases map to TRBD1. Germline-derived CDR1 and CDR2 are MDHEN and SYDVKM. This CDR3 is 15 amino acids long. V trimming: 4 bases; J trimming: 1 base; junction bases outside the gene matches: 4. CDR3 region: CASSSPGQGNTEAFF. In DNA form, the CDR3 reads TGTGCCAGCAGTTCACCGGGACAGGGGAACACTGAAGCTTTCTTT.

J is TRBJ1-2 and V is TRBV5-6; a possible D gene is TRBD1 (5 bases). Between the trimmed V and J ends, which lost 8 bases and 8 bases, there was a span of 22 bases. CDR3 length: 14 amino acids. The germline CDR1 and CDR2 sequences are SGHDT and YYEEEE. The CDR3 bases are TGTGCCAGTAGCCGGGGCAGGGCATTTGCCGGCTACACCTTC. Its translation is CASSRGRAFAGYTF.

The chain has TRBV6-2 or TRBV6-3 and TRBJ2-2; D not resolved. V gave up 3 bases and J gave up 6 bases, with 5 bases separating them. Germline V CDR1 and CDR2: MNHEY, SVGEGT. This CDR3 spans 12 amino acids. Here the CDR3 reads CASSYWPGELFF. The CDR3 region has the DNA TGTGCCAGCAGTTATTGGCCCGGGGAGCTGTTTTTT.

The genes are TRBV28 and TRBJ2-5; tentatively, D is TRBD1 (6 bases). Trimming took off 6 bases at V and 5 bases at J, with 13 bases between the two ends. Germline CDR1 MDHEN, CDR2 SYDVKM. The CDR3 contains 13 residues. In DNA, the CDR3 is TGTGCCAGCAGATATCAGGGGTGGGAGACCCAGTACTTC. This gives the protein CASRYQGWETQYF.

This clonotype has at least ten counts. J is TRBJ2-5 and V is TRBV15; 8 bases are shared with TRBD1. Germline values: CDR1 LNHNV, CDR2 YYDKDF (reference sequence). J gave up 4 bases and V 4 bases, and 8 bases lay outside the gene matches. This CDR3 has 15 residues. The CDR3 bases are TGTGCCACCAGCAATAGCAGGGGGCTCAGAGAGACCCAGTACTTC. This codes for CATSNSRGLRETQYF.

The chain combines TRBV7-2 with TRBJ2-7; possible D gene TRBD1, 5 bases. The germline CDR1 and CDR2 sequences are SGHTA and FQGNSA. The V end was cut by 5 bases, the J end by 1 base, with 12 bases between. This CDR3 region has 14 residues. In DNA form, the CDR3 reads TGTGCCAGCAGCGACGACAGTTGGTCCTACGAGCAGTACTTC. This sequence encodes CASSDDSWSYEQYF. The complete variable domain, with remaining parts taken from reference TRBV7-2 and TRBJ2-7, reads GAGVSQSPSNKVTEKGKDVELRCDPISGHTALYWYRQSLGQGLEFLIYFQGNSAPDKSGLPSDRFSAERTGGSVSTLTIQRTQQEDSAVYLCASSDDSWSYEQYFGPGTRLTVT.

This chain connects TRBV6-1 to TRBJ1-6; D is perhaps TRBD1 (6 bases). Trimming stripped 8 bases from V and 9 bases from J, with 17 bases between. CDR3 size: 14 residues. From germline, CDR1 is MNHNS and CDR2 SASEGT. DNA of the CDR3: TGTGCCAGCTGTCCCGACAGGTTTTCTTCACCCCTCCACTTT. It is translated as CASCPDRFSSPLHF.

The chain joins TRBV19 to TRBJ2-2, with 10 bases identical to TRBD1. The CDR3 is 16 residues long. Trimming cost V 2 bases and J 7 bases; bases outside gene matches: 7. Germline CDR1 LNHDA, CDR2 SQIVND (reference sequence). CDR3 coding DNA: TGTGCCAGTAGTATACAAGGGACAGGGGCCCGCGGGGAGCTGTTTTTT. This gives the protein CASSIQGTGARGELFF.

The table lists this clonotype with many counts. The chain links TRBV5-1 to TRBJ2-5; TRBD1 matches at 7 bases. The CDR3 extends over 16 amino acids. The ends lost 3 bases at V and 5 bases at J; junction bases unmatched: 13. From germline, CDR1 is SGHRS and CDR2 YFSETQ. DNA of the CDR3: TGCGCCAGCAGCTCAGAGGGGACAGCGCAGTGGGAGACCCAGTACTTC. This gives the protein CASSSEGTAQWETQYF.

The chain uses TRBV6-2 or TRBV6-3 and TRBJ2-7; possibly TRBD1 for D (5 bases). Per the germline V gene, CDR1 is MNHEY and CDR2 is SVGEGT. V was cut by 0 bases and J by 1 base, with 7 bases left in between. The CDR3 runs 14 residues. This CDR3 is CASSYSDISYEQYF. The CDR3 DNA is TGTGCCAGCAGTTACTCGGACATATCCTACGAGCAGTACTTC.

There are many counts of this clonotype. V is TRBV7-2 and J is TRBJ2-7; 10 nucleotides align to TRBD2. Germline values: CDR1 SGHTA, CDR2 FQGNSA. There are 14 residues in the CDR3. J gave up 5 bases and V 0 bases, and 1 base lay outside the gene matches. In nucleotides, the CDR3 is TGTGCCAGCAGCTTAGCACTAGCGGGGAACGAGCAGTACTTC. This gives the protein CASSLALAGNEQYF.

This clonotype was recorded a few times. The CDR3 sequence: CASSLEDMNTEAFF. CDR3 bases: TGCGCCAGCAGCTTGGAGGACATGAACACTGAAGCTTTCTTT. The chain joins TRBV5-1 to TRBJ1-1; perhaps TRBD1 as D (5 bases). V was clipped by 0 bases and J by 0 bases, with 6 bases between them. From germline, CDR1 is SGHRS and CDR2 YFSETQ. This CDR3 is 14 amino acids long.

This clonotype showed up many times. Sequence at one end of the junction differs from germline and may be a read error. The chain uses TRBV6-5 and TRBJ1-2; 7 bases align to TRBD1. This CDR3 spans 14 amino acids. Looked up from germline, CDR1 is MNHEY and CDR2 is SVGAGI. CDR3 region: CASSYSGTAYGYTF. The CDR3 bases are TGTGCCAGCAGCTACTCCGGGACAGCCTATGGCTACACCTTC.

The genes are TRBV7-2 and TRBJ2-5; possibly TRBD1 or TRBD2 for D (5 bases each). Trimming stripped 1 base from V and 3 bases from J, with 15 bases between. The CDR3 sequence is 16 residues long. CDR1 and CDR2 (germline): SGHTA, FQGNSA. CDR3 sequence reads: CASSLGGWKAEETQYF. CDR3 coding DNA: TGTGCCAGCAGCTTAGGGGGGTGGAAGGCGGAAGAGACCCAGTACTTC.

This clonotype was seen at least ten times. The chain joins TRBV30 to TRBJ2-5, with 10 bases lining up with TRBD1. Germline CDR1 and CDR2: GTSNPN and SVGIG (reference sequence). The ends lost 2 bases at V and 4 bases at J; junction bases unmatched: 4. The CDR3 contains 14 residues. As DNA, the CDR3 is TGTGCCTGGAGTTTGACAGGGGGCGGAGAGACCCAGTACTTC. It codes for CAWSLTGGGETQYF. Full variable domain (remainder filled in from reference TRBV30 and TRBJ2-5): SQTIHQWPATLVQPVGSPLSLECTVEGTSNPNLYWYRQAAGRGLQLLFYSVGIGQISSEVPQNLSASRPQDRQFILSSKKLLLSDSGFYLCAWSLTGGGETQYFGPGTRLLVL.

The chain carries TRBV6-1 and TRBJ2-5, with D perhaps TRBD1 (5 bases). The germline CDR1 and CDR2 sequences are MNHNS and SASEGT. The V gene lost 6 bases and the J gene lost 1 base, with 15 bases spanning the gap. There are 15 residues in the CDR3. The CDR3 protein is CASRLSGASQETQYF. CDR3 nucleotides: TGTGCCAGCAGGTTGTCTGGGGCGTCCCAAGAGACCCAGTACTTC.